This TCR beta chain stems from a study of CD8+ T cells in alopecia areata. Across the study: Using the percentage of affected scalp area, treated patients' severity was scored.

Extracted from the samples, RNA was reverse transcribed into cDNA to serve as the sequencing template. Method: immunoSEQ multiplex PCR; TCRdb's copy keeps in-frame clones and lacks some. The sample has some 200,000 clones, 50% to 60% seen once. Indicated treatment: oral pan-JAK inhibitor, 5-10 mg twice daily. The CDR3 extends over 13 amino acids. With 3 bases removed from V and 2 bases from J, the gap between germline ends came to 7 bases. Germline V CDR1 and CDR2: ENHRY, SYGVKD. Sequenced here: CD4+ T cells sorted from blood, sampled at week 4, from a patient treated with tofacitinib. The chain has TRBV10-3 and TRBJ2-5; D remains ambiguous. This TCR was sampled from a human donor with alopecia areata. CDR3 bases: TGTGCCATCAGTGATGGTAATCAAGAGACCCAGTACTTC. This translates into CAISDGNQETQYF.